This T cell receptor beta chain appears in the sequencing data of a study of cytomegalovirus exposure and HLA in healthy donors (TCRdb year 2017). With regard to the full study: According to a later analysis, one platform produced both the 110 or so validation repertoires and the 670 or so repertoires of the first cohort. The study combined high-throughput TCR immunosequencing, statistical association of individual TCRs with disease status, and machine learning to predict cytomegalovirus infection status. The study aimed to test whether signatures of past pathogen exposure could be identified by cataloging public T cell receptors. Besides the first cohort of hundreds of subjects, a separate validation cohort made up of 120 different subjects was used. Broader findings and caveats from the paper: The study listed 164 TCR beta chains as associated with cytomegalovirus. Subsequent analysis determined that TCRs grouped into clusters in the first cohort also showed a tendency toward co-occurrence across the 120 or so validation repertoires, and about 93% of cluster scores exceeded 0. It was suggested by the authors that the approach could potentially be generalized to other disease states and immunological phenotypes. A few of the identified cytomegalovirus-associated TCR beta chains were confirmed in vitro to be specific for cytomegalovirus antigens. A later analysis had no HLA typing for the validation cohort, so co-occurrence there was scored across all 110 or so repertoires. Cytomegalovirus status was reported to be diagnosed by the classifier with high specificity and sensitivity in both the original and validation cohorts. Most TCR sequences were observed very rarely across donors, whereas some public TCRs were present in many individuals.

The library relied on the immunoSEQ multiplex PCR assay. The original methods were these. A statistical classification framework was built for diagnosing cytomegalovirus status from the catalog of TCR beta chain sequences. TCRdb's version of the immuneACCESS table is confined to in-frame rearrangements and falls short of the full clone set. An unresolved V gene accounts for under half of the shortfall where checked; the remainder is of unknown origin. The V and J calls and clone size were taken over from that table, and D and trimming were inferred from the DNA. The sample includes 140,000 to 150,000 clones, with approximately 93% observed a single time. Roughly 0.7% of the sample belongs to the ten largest clones. Notes on this clone: Its antigen remains unidentified. No quality values exist for individual bases; no much larger clone is one base distant.

Separate from the approximately 670-subject first cohort, the validation cohort of 120 subjects was the group to which the donors belonged. Inclusive of the bounding cysteine and phenylalanine, the CDR3 is 14 residues long. CDR3 DNA only is kept here, 42 bases in frame from base 1. Trimming at the junction amounts to 5 bases on V and 2 bases on J, and the germline ends lie 10 bases apart. The germline V gene provides CDR1 SGHTA and CDR2 FQGNSA. This sequence originates from a man in his late teens or twenties in good health and CMV-seronegative. The rearrangement combines TRBV7-2 with TRBJ1-5; perhaps TRBD1 is the D gene, with 6 bases matching. Sequencing used PBMCs. The CDR3 sequence is CASSLRQGNQPQHF. The DNA sequence reads TGTGCCAGCAGCCTACGACAGGGCAATCAGCCCCAGCATTTT.